This T cell receptor (beta chain) was sequenced in a study of blood T cell repertoires in COVID-19. Study background: COVID-19 samples from acute and convalescent phases originated in the United States, Italy and Spain. Sources were T cells, B-cell-depleted T cells, or PBMCs; the material itself was cDNA or gDNA.

The table came from immunoSEQ multiplex PCR; TCRdb's copy has only in-frame clones and leaves some out. In the table there are under 200,000 clones, around four fifths of which are singletons. Patients in Seattle were enrolled during active infection, then followed longitudinally. The TCR was taken from a man aged 60-69 years with COVID-19, enrolled during active disease. The sample consisted of peripheral blood.

This CDR3 reads CASSLRPGRTEAFF. The CDR3 DNA reads as TGTGCCAGCAGCTTACGTCCAGGGCGGACTGAAGCTTTCTTT. This chain uses TRBV11-2 with TRBJ1-1; a weak D match, TRBD1 (5 bases). The CDR3 length is 14 residues. CDR1 and CDR2 from the germline V gene are SGHAT and FQNNGV. V shed 2 bases and J shed 5 bases, with 12 bases lying between them. Full variable domain (remainder filled in from reference TRBV11-2 and TRBJ1-1): EAGVAQSPRYKIIEKRQSVAFWCNPISGHATLYWYQQILGQGPKLLIQFQNNGVVDDSQLPKDRFSAERLKGVDSTLKIQPAKLEDSAVYLCASSLRPGRTEAFFGQGTRLTVV.